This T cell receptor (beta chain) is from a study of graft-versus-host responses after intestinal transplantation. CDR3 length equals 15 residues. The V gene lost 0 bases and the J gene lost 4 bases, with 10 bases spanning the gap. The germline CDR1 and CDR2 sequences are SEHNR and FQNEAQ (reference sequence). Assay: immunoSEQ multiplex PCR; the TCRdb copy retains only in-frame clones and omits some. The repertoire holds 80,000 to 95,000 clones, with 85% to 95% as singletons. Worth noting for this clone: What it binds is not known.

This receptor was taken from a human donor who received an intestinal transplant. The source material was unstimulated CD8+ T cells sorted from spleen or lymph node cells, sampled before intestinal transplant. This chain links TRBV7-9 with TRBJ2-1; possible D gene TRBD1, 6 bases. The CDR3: CASSLAQGSYNEQFF. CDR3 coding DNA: TGTGCCAGCAGCTTAGCACAGGGTTCATACAATGAGCAGTTCTTC. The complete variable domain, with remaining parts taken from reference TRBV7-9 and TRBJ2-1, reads DTGVSQNPRHKITKRGQNVTFRCDPISEHNRLYWYRQTLGQGPEFLTYFQNEAQLEKSRLLSDRFSAERPKGSFSTLEIQRTEQGDSAMYLCASSLAQGSYNEQFFGPGTRLTVL.